The 28 T cell receptor beta chains in this list originate from one sample, sequenced in a study of T cell repertoires in cytomegalovirus infection. TCRdb itself ran the reads through MiXCR, one entry per CDR3 protein. The sample holds approximately 500,000 distinct CDR3 sequences, more than 15% seen once. The specimen was CD8+ T cells from PBMCs. The receptor set was obtained from a human donor in good health (CMV status not recorded). Some clones in this sample may be carry-over from other donors' samples.

The sample holds many counts of this clonotype. The V call is TRBV7-6, the J call TRBJ2-7; no clear D gene. Per germline, CDR1 SGHVS and CDR2 FNYEAQ. This CDR3 has 11 amino acids. The V gene lost 5 bases and the J gene lost 5 bases, with 7 bases spanning the gap. In DNA, the CDR3 is TGTGCCAGCAGCCGAGGACACGAGCAGTACTTC. Encoded protein: CASSRGHEQYF.

This clonotype came up a few times. V is TRBV2 and J is TRBJ2-1, with D perhaps assigned TRBD1 or TRBD2 (5 bases each). V was cut by 4 bases and J by 8 bases, with 18 bases left in between. Germline V gene data show CDR1 as SNHLY and CDR2 as FYNNEI. The CDR3 is 15 residues long. CDR3 DNA sequence: TGTGCCAGCAGTGTTAAGGGACCAGAATTTCATGAGCAGTTCTTC. Translating gives CASSVKGPEFHEQFF.

The chain joins TRBV5-1 to TRBJ2-1; 9 bases line up with TRBD2. Germline V gene lookup returns CDR1 SGHRS and CDR2 YFSETQ. V lost 4 bases, J lost 5 bases, and 7 bases stayed unmatched. CDR3 length: 15 residues. The CDR3 DNA follows: TGCGCCAGCAGCCCGCGGGGGGGCCGCCACAATGAGCAGTTCTTC. Amino acid sequence: CASSPRGGRHNEQFF.

This rearrangement joins TRBV19 to TRBJ1-2, with a possible D match to TRBD1 (6 bases). Germline CDR1 and CDR2: LNHDA and SQIVND (reference sequence). CDR3 length equals 13 residues. The ends were cut back, 6 bases at V and 12 bases at J, with 20 bases in the middle. The CDR3 nucleotides read TGTGCCAGTAGCTACGGGACACGGAGAGAAAACACCTTC. It codes for CASSYGTRRENTF.

A few counts support this clonotype. This chain joins TRBV12-3 or TRBV12-4 and TRBJ1-1; the D gene is possibly TRBD1 (5 bases). The length of the CDR3 is 16 residues. Trimming cost V 3 bases and J 2 bases, with 16 bases left between them. The DNA for the CDR3 is TGTGCCAGCAGTTTTTGGGGGGGGGGGGAAAACACTGAAGCTTTCTTT. Protein product: CASSFWGGGENTEAFF.

This clonotype showed up many times. The CDR3 region is CASKGPLTDTQYF. The CDR3 region has the DNA TGTGCCAGCAAGGGTCCACTCACAGATACGCAGTATTTT. The V call is TRBV2, the J call TRBJ2-3; no reliable D call. V lost 7 bases to trimming and J lost 2 bases, with 10 bases between them. The CDR3 length is 13 residues. Germline lookup yields CDR1 SNHLY and CDR2 FYNNEI. The variable domain in full, completed from reference TRBV2 and TRBJ2-3, reads EPEVTQTPSHQVTQMGQEVILRCVPISNHLYFYWYRQILGQKVEFLVSFYNNEISEKSEIFDDQFSVERPDGSNFTLKIRSTKLEDSAMYFCASKGPLTDTQYFGPGTRLTVL.

Concerning this clonotype: As the CDR3 is not closed by the conserved phenylalanine or tryptophan, this likely results from a read error. V usage is TRBV29-1 and J usage is TRBJ2-6; no reliable D call. The CDR3 totals 15 residues. The germline V gene encodes CDR1 SQVTM and CDR2 ANQGSEA. V lost 3 bases and J lost 2, with 11 bases in between. The CDR3 DNA follows: TGCAGCGTTGAGGAGCCTAGGGCTGGGGCCAACGTCCTGACTTTA. Residues: CSVEEPRAGANVLTL.

This clonotype has only a few counts. The V and J genes are TRBV28 and TRBJ1-6, with no clear D. The CDR3 spans 15 residues. The germline gives CDR1 MDHEN, CDR2 SYDVKM. V lost 7 bases, J lost 0 bases, and 10 bases lay in between. CDR3 DNA sequence: TGTGCCAGCACCCGGCTGAGCTCCTATAATTCACCCCTCCACTTT. Translated: CASTRLSSYNSPLHF.

The rearrangement links TRBV24-1 to TRBJ2-3; 8 nucleotides match TRBD2. There are 17 residues in the CDR3. V was clipped by 4 bases and J by 1 base; unmatched bases: 9. Germline CDR1 KGHDR, CDR2 SFDVKD. Written as DNA, the CDR3 is TGTGCCACCAGTGACCACAAGTTTAGCGGGGGCACAGATACGCAGTATTTT. Its protein product is CATSDHKFSGGTDTQYF.

CDR3 sequence reads: CASSPRWSESNQPQHF. The CDR3 coding sequence is TGTGCCAGCAGTCCCCGCTGGTCGGAGAGCAATCAGCCCCAGCATTTT. The chain links TRBV27 to TRBJ1-5; D remains unclear. CDR3 length equals 16 residues. Germline V lookup: CDR1 MNHEY, CDR2 SMNVEV (reference sequence). V lost 5 bases and J lost 1, with 15 bases in between.

There are many counts of this clonotype. The gene calls are TRBV7-9 and TRBJ2-5, with 10 bases identical to TRBD1. Per the germline V gene, CDR1 is SEHNR and CDR2 is FQNEAQ (reference sequence). Unmatched junction bases numbered 7, after V lost 5 bases and J lost 4 bases. The CDR3 consists of 15 residues. The CDR3 spells CASSTPDRGLETQYF. The CDR3 bases are TGTGCCAGCAGCACCCCGGACAGGGGGTTAGAGACCCAGTACTTC.

This clonotype occurred many times. The chain recombines TRBV2 with TRBJ2-1; TRBD2 matches 8 bases. V dropped 4 bases and J dropped 12; count of bases not matched to a gene: 14. Looked up from germline, CDR1 is SNHLY and CDR2 is FYNNEI. This CDR3 comprises 15 residues. CDR3 amino acids: CASSVEAGANEGQFF. The CDR3 coding sequence is TGTGCCAGCAGTGTAGAAGCGGGGGCTAATGAAGGGCAGTTCTTC.

This clonotype was seen more than once but under ten times. CDR3 sequence: CASSYSGQINEQYF. In DNA form, the CDR3 reads TGTGCCAGCAGTTACTCGGGACAGATCAACGAGCAGTACTTC. The V gene is TRBV6-5, the J gene TRBJ2-7; 7 bases are a match to TRBD1. Per germline, CDR1 MNHEY and CDR2 SVGAGI. The CDR3 length is 14 residues. The junction had 4 bases not matched to a gene; V was cut back by 0 bases and J by 5 bases.

The chain carries TRBV27 and TRBJ1-5; D ambiguous. The ends were cut back, 0 bases at V and 4 bases at J, with 10 bases in the middle. Per germline, CDR1 MNHEY and CDR2 SMNVEV (reference sequence). The CDR3 has 15 residues. The CDR3 sequence is CASSLSGSLNQPQHF. The CDR3 nucleotides are TGTGCCAGCAGTTTATCAGGCAGCCTGAATCAGCCCCAGCATTTT.

This clonotype occurred many times. The V and J genes are TRBV7-9 and TRBJ2-2; TRBD1 matches at 8 bases. CDR1 and CDR2 from the germline V gene are SEHNR and FQNEAQ (reference sequence). CDR3 length: 16 amino acids. The V and J ends lost 4 bases and 2 bases, in that order; junction bases with no gene match: 6. The CDR3 loop is CASSSRTGINTGELFF. In DNA form, the CDR3 reads TGTGCCAGCAGCTCCAGGACAGGGATCAACACCGGGGAGCTGTTTTTT.

This clonotype was seen many times. This chain connects TRBV4-1 to TRBJ2-2; 9 bases agree with TRBD2. The CDR3 totals 15 residues. Germline V gives CDR1 MGHRA, CDR2 YSYEKL. V shed 4 bases, J shed 7 bases, and the junction held 7 bases outside the gene matches. The CDR3 reads CASSLAGESGGELFF. CDR3 nucleotides: TGCGCCAGCAGCCTAGCGGGAGAGTCCGGCGGGGAGCTGTTTTTT.

This clonotype was detected many times. The chain uses TRBV6-1 and TRBJ2-1; either TRBD1 or TRBD2 may supply D (5 bases each). The CDR3 length is 14 residues. In germline, CDR1 is MNHNS, CDR2 SASEGT. The V end lost 3 bases, the J end lost 8 bases, and 14 bases lay between the germline ends. The CDR3 protein is CASSDREGIHEQFF. CDR3 nucleotides: TGTGCCAGCAGTGATAGAGAGGGGATACATGAGCAGTTCTTC.

In this sample, this clonotype turned up once. A much larger clone is a single base away; this may be a read error. This rearrangement joins TRBV28 to TRBJ2-5, with 9 positions matching TRBD2. Germline CDR1 MDHEN, CDR2 SYDVKM. Germline trimming cut 6 bases from V and 3 bases from J; bases unmatched to any gene: 14. The CDR3 covers 17 residues. CDR3 coding DNA: TGTGCCAGCAGGGGGAGCGGGAGGCGCCTCCCGAAAGAGACCCAGTACTTC. It specifies CASRGSGRRLPKETQYF.

This clonotype has a count of ten or more. The chain links TRBV7-6 to TRBJ2-3, with 10 bases lining up with TRBD2. Trimming cost V 5 bases and J 4 bases; bases outside gene matches: 18. The CDR3 covers 19 residues. Germline V CDR1 and CDR2: SGHVS, FNYEAQ. The CDR3 region has the DNA TGTGCCAGCAGCGTATTACCCCCAGCGGGGGGGCCAGGGGCAGATACGCAGTATTTT. Translating it yields CASSVLPPAGGPGADTQYF. Drawing the rest from reference TRBV7-6 and TRBJ2-3, the complete variable domain is GAGVSQSPRYKVTKRGQDVALRCDPISGHVSLYWYRQALGQGPEFLTYFNYEAQQDKSGLPNDRFSAERPEGSISTLTIQRTEQRDSAMYRCASSVLPPAGGPGADTQYFGPGTRLTVL.

This sequence joins TRBV19 and TRBJ2-2, with a possible D match to TRBD1 (6 bases). From germline, CDR1 is LNHDA and CDR2 SQIVND (reference sequence). The V end lost 7 bases, the J end lost 6 bases, and 24 bases lay between the germline ends. There are 17 residues in the CDR3. The CDR3 is CASTYLPNTGLAGELFF. The CDR3 DNA reads as TGTGCCAGTACCTACCTTCCAAACACAGGGTTGGCCGGGGAGCTGTTTTTT.

The count of this clonotype is one. A much larger clonotype is one base distant, so this may be a read error. The V call is TRBV12-3 or TRBV12-4, the J call TRBJ2-2; D is ambiguous. Trimming left V 6 bases short and J 7 bases short, with 12 bases between. This CDR3 region has 13 residues. The CDR3, as DNA: TGTGCCAGCAGCCAAGGGTTAAACGGGGAGCTGTTTTTT. Translating it yields CASSQGLNGELFF.

This clonotype showed up many times. The chain combines TRBV19 with TRBJ2-1, with D perhaps matching TRBD1 (6 bases). This CDR3 has 12 amino acids. Germline CDR1 reads LNHDA; CDR2 reads SQIVND (reference sequence). The germline V and J ends were trimmed by 4 bases and 8 bases, with 9 bases remaining between them. Here the CDR3 reads CASSSTGYEQFF. The CDR3 region has the DNA TGTGCCAGTAGTAGTACAGGGTATGAGCAGTTCTTC.

This clonotype was counted ten times or more. V usage is TRBV7-3 and J usage is TRBJ2-1, with D maybe TRBD2 (5 bases). CDR3 size: 17 residues. V was shortened by 2 bases and J by 0 bases, with 14 bases between the two germline ends. Germline CDR1 reads SGHTA; CDR2 reads FQGTGA. In DNA form, the CDR3 reads TGTGCCAGCAGCTTATACGGGATTAAAAGCTCCTACAATGAGCAGTTCTTC. Its protein product is CASSLYGIKSSYNEQFF.

This clonotype occurred a few times. This chain uses TRBV6-6 with TRBJ2-7; 10 nucleotides align to TRBD1. Germline V gene data show CDR1 as MNHNY and CDR2 as SVGAGI (reference sequence). The CDR3 has 19 residues. The ends lost 2 bases at V and 3 bases at J; junction bases unmatched: 16. The CDR3 DNA reads as TGTGCCAGCAGTTACGTCGGGACAGGGGCGCGCTTGGGGGGCTACGAGCAGTACTTC. It encodes CASSYVGTGARLGGYEQYF.

This clonotype was observed many times. The rearrangement joins TRBV19 to TRBJ2-4; unclear D gene. Trimming removed 3 bases at V and 0 bases at J, with 15 bases between. Germline CDR1 is LNHDA and CDR2 is SQIVND (reference sequence). The CDR3 spans 17 residues. CDR3 residues: CASSITLIRLAKNIQYF. DNA for the CDR3: TGTGCCAGTAGTATTACCTTGATCCGACTAGCCAAAAACATTCAGTACTTC.

At least ten counts were recorded for this clonotype. This rearrangement joins TRBV29-1 to TRBJ2-1; D unresolved. Trimming removed 5 bases from V and 0 bases from J, with 5 bases in between. The germline CDR1 and CDR2 sequences are SQVTM and ANQGSEA. This CDR3 contains 12 residues. CDR3 nucleotides: TGCAGCGTTACCAGCTCCTACAATGAGCAGTTCTTC. Amino acid sequence: CSVTSSYNEQFF.

This clonotype was picked up a small number of times. The chain has TRBV13 and TRBJ2-5; 12 nucleotides line up with TRBD1. The germline gives CDR1 PRHDT, CDR2 FYEKMQ (reference sequence). The length of the CDR3 is 18 residues. V shed 4 bases and J 5 bases; nucleotides not matched to a gene: 14. The CDR3 DNA reads as TGTGCCAGCAGCTCGAGGGACAGGGGGCAACTAGCGTCTGAGACCCAGTACTTC. Translation: CASSSRDRGQLASETQYF.

V is TRBV12-3 or TRBV12-4 and J is TRBJ2-6; D is ambiguous. V was cut by 3 bases and J by 0 bases, with 15 bases left in between. This CDR3 spans 18 amino acids. The CDR3 nucleotides read TGTGCCAGCAGTTTTAAAAACAGACTTCACTCTGGGGCCAACGTCCTGACTTTC. Translated: CASSFKNRLHSGANVLTF.